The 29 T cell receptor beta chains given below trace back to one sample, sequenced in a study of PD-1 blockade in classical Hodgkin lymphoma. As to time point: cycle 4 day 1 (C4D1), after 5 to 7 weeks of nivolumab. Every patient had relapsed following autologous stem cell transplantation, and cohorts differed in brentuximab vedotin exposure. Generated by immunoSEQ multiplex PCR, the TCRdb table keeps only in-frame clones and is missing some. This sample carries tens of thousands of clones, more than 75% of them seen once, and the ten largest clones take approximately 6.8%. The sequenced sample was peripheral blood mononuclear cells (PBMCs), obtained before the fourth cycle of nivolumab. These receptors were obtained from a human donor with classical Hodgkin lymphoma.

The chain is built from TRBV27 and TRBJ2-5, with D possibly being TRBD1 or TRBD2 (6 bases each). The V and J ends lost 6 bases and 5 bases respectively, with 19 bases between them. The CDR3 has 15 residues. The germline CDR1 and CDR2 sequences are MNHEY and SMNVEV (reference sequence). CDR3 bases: TGTGCCAGCAGCCGCGGGACAATGTCAGGGGAGACCCAGTACTTC. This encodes CASSRGTMSGETQYF.

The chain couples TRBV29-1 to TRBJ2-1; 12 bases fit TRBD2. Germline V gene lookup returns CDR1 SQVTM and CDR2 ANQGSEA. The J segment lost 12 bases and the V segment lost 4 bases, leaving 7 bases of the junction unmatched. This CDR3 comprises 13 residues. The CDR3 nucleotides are TGCAGCGTTGTACCTAGCGGGAGGGCCGCGCAGTTCTTC. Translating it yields CSVVPSGRAAQFF.

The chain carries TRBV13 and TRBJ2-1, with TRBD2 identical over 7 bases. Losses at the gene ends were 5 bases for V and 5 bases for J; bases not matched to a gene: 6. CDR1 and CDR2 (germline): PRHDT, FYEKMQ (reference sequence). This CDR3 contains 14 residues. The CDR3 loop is CASSPGLTNNEQFF. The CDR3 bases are TGTGCCAGCAGCCCGGGACTAACAAACAATGAGCAGTTCTTC. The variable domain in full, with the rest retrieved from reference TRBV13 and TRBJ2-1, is AAGVIQSPRHLIKEKRETATLKCYPIPRHDTVYWYQQGPGQDPQFLISFYEKMQSDKGSIPDRFSAQQFSDYHSELNMSSLELGDSALYFCASSPGLTNNEQFFGPGTRLTVL.

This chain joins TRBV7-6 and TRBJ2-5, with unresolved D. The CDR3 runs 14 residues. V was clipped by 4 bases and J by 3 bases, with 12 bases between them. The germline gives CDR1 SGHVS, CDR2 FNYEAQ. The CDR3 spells CASSSPLREETQYF. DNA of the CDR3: TGTGCCAGCAGCTCTCCTCTACGTGAAGAGACCCAGTACTTC. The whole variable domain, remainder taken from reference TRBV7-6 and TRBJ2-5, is GAGVSQSPRYKVTKRGQDVALRCDPISGHVSLYWYRQALGQGPEFLTYFNYEAQQDKSGLPNDRFSAERPEGSISTLTIQRTEQRDSAMYRCASSSPLREETQYFGPGTRLLVL.

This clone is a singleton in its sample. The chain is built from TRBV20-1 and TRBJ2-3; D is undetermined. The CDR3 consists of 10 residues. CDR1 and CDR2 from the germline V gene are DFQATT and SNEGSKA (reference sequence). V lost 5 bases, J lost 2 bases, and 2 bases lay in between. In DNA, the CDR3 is TGCAGTGCTTTCACAGATACGCAGTATTTT. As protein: CSAFTDTQYF.

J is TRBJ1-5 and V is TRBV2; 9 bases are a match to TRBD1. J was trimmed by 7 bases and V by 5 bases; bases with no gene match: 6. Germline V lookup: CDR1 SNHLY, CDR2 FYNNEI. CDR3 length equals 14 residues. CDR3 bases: TGTGCCAGCAGTCAGGACAGGGGCGAACAGCCCCAGCATTTT. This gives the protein CASSQDRGEQPQHF.

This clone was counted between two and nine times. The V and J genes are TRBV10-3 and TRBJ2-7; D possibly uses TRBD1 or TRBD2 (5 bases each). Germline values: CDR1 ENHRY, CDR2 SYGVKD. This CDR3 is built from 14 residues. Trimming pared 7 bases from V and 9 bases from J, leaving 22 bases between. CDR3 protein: CAITGEGQGVGQYF. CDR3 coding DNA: TGTGCCATCACTGGAGAGGGGCAGGGTGTTGGGCAGTACTTC.

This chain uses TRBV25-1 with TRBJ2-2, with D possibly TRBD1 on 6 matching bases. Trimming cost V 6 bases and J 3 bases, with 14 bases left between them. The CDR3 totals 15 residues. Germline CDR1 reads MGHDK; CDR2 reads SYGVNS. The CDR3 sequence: CASSPNRVHTGELFF. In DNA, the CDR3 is TGTGCCAGCAGCCCAAACAGGGTCCACACCGGGGAGCTGTTTTTT.

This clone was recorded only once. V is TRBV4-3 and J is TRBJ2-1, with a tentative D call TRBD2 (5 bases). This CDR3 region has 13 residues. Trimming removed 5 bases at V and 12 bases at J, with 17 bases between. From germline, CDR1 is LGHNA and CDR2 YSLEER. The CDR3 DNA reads TGCGCCAGCAGCGAAGGACTGGCGTTCTGGCAGTTCTTC. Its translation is CASSEGLAFWQFF.

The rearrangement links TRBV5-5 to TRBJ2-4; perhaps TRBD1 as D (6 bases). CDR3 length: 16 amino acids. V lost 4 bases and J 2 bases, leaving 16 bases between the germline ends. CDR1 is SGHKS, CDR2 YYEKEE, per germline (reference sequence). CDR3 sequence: CASSQRDTFSKNIQYF. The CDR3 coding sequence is TGTGCCAGCAGCCAACGGGACACTTTCTCCAAAAACATTCAGTACTTC.

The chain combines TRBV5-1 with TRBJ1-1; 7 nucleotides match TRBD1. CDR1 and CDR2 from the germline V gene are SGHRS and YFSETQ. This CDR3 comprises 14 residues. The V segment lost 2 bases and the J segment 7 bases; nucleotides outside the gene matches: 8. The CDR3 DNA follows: TGCGCCAGCAGCTTACGTAGGGGGCGAGATGAAGCTTTCTTT. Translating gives CASSLRRGRDEAFF. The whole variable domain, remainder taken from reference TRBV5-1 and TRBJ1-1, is KAGVTQTPRYLIKTRGQQVTLSCSPISGHRSVSWYQQTPGQGLQFLFEYFSETQRNKGNFPGRFSGRQFSNSRSEMNVSTLELGDSALYLCASSLRRGRDEAFFGQGTRLTVV.

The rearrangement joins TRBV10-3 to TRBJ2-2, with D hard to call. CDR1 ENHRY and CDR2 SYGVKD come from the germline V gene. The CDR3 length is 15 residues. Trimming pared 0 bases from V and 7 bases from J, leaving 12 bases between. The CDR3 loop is CAISESITEGGELFF. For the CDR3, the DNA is TGTGCCATCAGTGAGTCGATTACGGAAGGCGGGGAGCTGTTTTTT.

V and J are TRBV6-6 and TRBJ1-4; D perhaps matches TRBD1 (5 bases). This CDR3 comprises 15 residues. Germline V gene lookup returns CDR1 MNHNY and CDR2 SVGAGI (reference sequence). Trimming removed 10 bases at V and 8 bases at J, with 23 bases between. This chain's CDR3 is CATTQSGGAVEKLFF. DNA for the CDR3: TGTGCCACCACCCAAAGCGGAGGGGCAGTCGAAAAACTGTTTTTT.

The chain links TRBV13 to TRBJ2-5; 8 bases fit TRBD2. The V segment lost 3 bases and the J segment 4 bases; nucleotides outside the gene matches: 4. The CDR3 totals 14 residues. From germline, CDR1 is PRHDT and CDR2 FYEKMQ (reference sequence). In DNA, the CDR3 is TGTGCCAGCAGCTTTAGTCTAGCGGGAGAGACCCAGTACTTC. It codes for CASSFSLAGETQYF.

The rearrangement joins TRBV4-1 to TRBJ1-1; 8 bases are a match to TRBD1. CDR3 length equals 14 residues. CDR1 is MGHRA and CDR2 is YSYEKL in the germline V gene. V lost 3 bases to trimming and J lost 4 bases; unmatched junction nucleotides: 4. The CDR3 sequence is CASSQAGGPTEAFF. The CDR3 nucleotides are TGCGCCAGCAGCCAGGCAGGGGGCCCCACTGAAGCTTTCTTT.

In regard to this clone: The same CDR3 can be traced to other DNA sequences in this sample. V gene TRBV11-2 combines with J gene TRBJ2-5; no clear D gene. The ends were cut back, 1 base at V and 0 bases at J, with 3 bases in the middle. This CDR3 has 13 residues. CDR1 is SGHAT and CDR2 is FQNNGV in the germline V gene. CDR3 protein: CASSLAYQETQYF. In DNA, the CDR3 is TGTGCCAGCAGCTTAGCGTACCAAGAGACCCAGTACTTC.

The CDR3 DNA is TGCAGCGTTGGGGGGGCCTACGAGCAGTACTTC. It codes for CSVGGAYEQYF. The rearrangement uses TRBV29-1 and TRBJ2-7; TRBD2 might be the D (6 bases). The CDR3 loop spans 11 amino acids. V gave up 4 bases and J gave up 2 bases, with 6 bases separating them. Looked up from germline, CDR1 is SQVTM and CDR2 is ANQGSEA.

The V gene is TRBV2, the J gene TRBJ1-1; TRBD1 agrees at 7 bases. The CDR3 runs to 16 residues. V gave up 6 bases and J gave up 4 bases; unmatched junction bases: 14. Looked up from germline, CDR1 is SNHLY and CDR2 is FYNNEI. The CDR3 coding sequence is TGTGCCAGCAGCTCCCAGGGGGGTGGGTTGTTCACTGAAGCTTTCTTT. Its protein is CASSSQGGGLFTEAFF.

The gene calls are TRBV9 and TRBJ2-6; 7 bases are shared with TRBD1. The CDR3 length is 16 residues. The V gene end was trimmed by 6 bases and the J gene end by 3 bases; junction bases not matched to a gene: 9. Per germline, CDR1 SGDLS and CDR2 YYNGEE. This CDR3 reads CASTLDRVGGANVLTF. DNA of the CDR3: TGTGCCAGCACCCTAGACAGGGTGGGTGGGGCCAACGTCCTGACTTTC. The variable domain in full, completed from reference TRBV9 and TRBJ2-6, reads DSGVTQTPKHLITATGQRVTLRCSPRSGDLSVYWYQQSLDQGLQFLIQYYNGEERAKGNILERFSAQQFPDLHSELNLSSLELGDSALYFCASTLDRVGGANVLTFGAGSRLTVL.

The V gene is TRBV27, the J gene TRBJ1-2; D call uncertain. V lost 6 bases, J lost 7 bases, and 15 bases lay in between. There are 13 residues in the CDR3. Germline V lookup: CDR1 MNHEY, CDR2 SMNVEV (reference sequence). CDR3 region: CASSDHARSGYTF. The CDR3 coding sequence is TGTGCCAGCAGCGACCACGCCCGGTCTGGCTACACCTTC.

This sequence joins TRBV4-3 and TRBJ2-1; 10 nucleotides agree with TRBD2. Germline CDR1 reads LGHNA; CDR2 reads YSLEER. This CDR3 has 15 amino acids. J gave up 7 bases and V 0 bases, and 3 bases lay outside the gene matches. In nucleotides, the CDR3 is TGCGCCAGCAGCCAAGATCTACTAGCGGGGAATGAGCAGTTCTTC. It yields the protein CASSQDLLAGNEQFF.

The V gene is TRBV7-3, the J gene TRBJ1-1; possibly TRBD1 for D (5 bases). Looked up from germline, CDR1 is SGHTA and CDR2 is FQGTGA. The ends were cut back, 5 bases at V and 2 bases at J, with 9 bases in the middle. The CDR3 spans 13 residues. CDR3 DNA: TGTGCCAGCAGCCCCAGGGTTAACACTGAAGCTTTCTTT. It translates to CASSPRVNTEAFF.

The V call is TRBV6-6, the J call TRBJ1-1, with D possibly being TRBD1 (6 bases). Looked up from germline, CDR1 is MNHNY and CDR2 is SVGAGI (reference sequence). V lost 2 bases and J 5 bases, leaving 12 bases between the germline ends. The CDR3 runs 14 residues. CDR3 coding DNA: TGTGCCAGCAGTTACGTGGGGGCCACAACTGAAGCTTTCTTT. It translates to CASSYVGATTEAFF.

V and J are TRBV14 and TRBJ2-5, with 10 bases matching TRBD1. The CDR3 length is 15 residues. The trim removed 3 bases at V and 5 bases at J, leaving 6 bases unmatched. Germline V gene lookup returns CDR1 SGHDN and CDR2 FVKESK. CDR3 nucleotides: TGTGCCAGCAGCCAGAGGACAGGGGGTTTTGAGACCCAGTACTTC. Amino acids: CASSQRTGGFETQYF.

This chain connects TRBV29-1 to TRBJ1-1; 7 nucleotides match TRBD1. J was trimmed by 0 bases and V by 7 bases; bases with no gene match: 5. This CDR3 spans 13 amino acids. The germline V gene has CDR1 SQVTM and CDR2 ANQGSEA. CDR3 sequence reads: CSAYRGMNTEAFF. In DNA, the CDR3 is TGCAGCGCATACAGGGGAATGAACACTGAAGCTTTCTTT.

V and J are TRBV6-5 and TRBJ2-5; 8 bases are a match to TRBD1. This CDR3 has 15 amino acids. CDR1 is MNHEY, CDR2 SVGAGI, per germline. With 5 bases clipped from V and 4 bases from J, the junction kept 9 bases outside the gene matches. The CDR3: CASSPWDRSGETQYF. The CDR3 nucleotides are TGTGCCAGCAGTCCCTGGGACAGGTCAGGAGAGACCCAGTACTTC.

CDR3 amino acids: CASMWQYNQPQHF. In nucleotides, the CDR3 is TGTGCCAGCATGTGGCAGTACAATCAGCCCCAGCATTTT. The J gene is TRBJ1-5, the V gene TRBV28; no definite D call. Trimming cost V 7 bases and J 3 bases, with 10 bases left between them. Germline V lookup: CDR1 MDHEN, CDR2 SYDVKM. The CDR3 loop spans 13 amino acids.

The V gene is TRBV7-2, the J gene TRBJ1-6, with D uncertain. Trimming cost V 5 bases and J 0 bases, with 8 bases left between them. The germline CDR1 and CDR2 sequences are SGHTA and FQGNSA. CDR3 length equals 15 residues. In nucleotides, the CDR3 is TGTGCCAGCAGCCACCGGGACTCCTATAATTCACCCCTCCACTTT. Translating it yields CASSHRDSYNSPLHF. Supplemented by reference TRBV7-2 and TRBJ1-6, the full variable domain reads GAGVSQSPSNKVTEKGKDVELRCDPISGHTALYWYRQSLGQGLEFLIYFQGNSAPDKSGLPSDRFSAERTGGSVSTLTIQRTQQEDSAVYLCASSHRDSYNSPLHFGNGTRLTVT.

CDR3 nucleotide sequence: TGTGCCAGCAGCTCTACCCGGGACGTCCCTCGAGGGGAGACCCAGTACTTC. It encodes CASSSTRDVPRGETQYF. This chain connects TRBV28 to TRBJ2-5; D possibly matches TRBD1 or TRBD2 (5 bases each). Trimming removed 6 bases at V and 5 bases at J, with 25 bases between. This CDR3 is built from 17 residues. Germline V lookup: CDR1 MDHEN, CDR2 SYDVKM.